This TCR beta chain was recovered during a study of blood T cell repertoires in COVID-19. For the study at large: Samples representing acute and convalescent COVID-19 were sourced from the United States, Italy and Spain. Nucleic acid was either cDNA or gDNA, and it came from T cells, B-cell-depleted T cells, or PBMCs.

The table came from immunoSEQ multiplex PCR; TCRdb's copy has only in-frame clones and leaves some out. The table includes approximately 58,000 clones, 75% to 85% detected once. CDR3 length equals 13 residues. The V end lost 5 bases, the J end lost 2 bases, and 10 bases lay between the germline ends. Germline CDR1 and CDR2: KGHSH and LQKENI. The Seattle patients joined while their infection was active and were tracked longitudinally afterward. This TCR came from a man between 60 and 75 years old with COVID-19, enrolled during active disease. Sequencing input: peripheral blood. The chain employs TRBV18 and TRBJ2-7, with D perhaps matching TRBD1 (6 bases). In DNA, the CDR3 is TGTGCCAGCTCAGGCAGGGGAACCTACGAGCAGTACTTC. Protein: CASSGRGTYEQYF.